Presented here are 20 T cell receptor beta chains from one specimen sequenced in a study of OX40 agonist ivuxolimab in advanced cancers. Generated by immunoSEQ multiplex PCR, the TCRdb table keeps only in-frame clones and is missing some. Of 35,000 or so clones listed, approximately 80% were seen once; the top ten hold 21%. Material: CD4+ or CD8+ T cells sorted from blood, obtained in a trial of the OX40 agonist ivuxolimab. These receptors originate from an adult with an advanced solid tumor such as melanoma, head and neck, liver or kidney cancer.

The rearrangement joins TRBV11-2 to TRBJ2-7; no clear D gene. CDR1 and CDR2 (germline): SGHAT, FQNNGV. The CDR3 extends over 13 amino acids. With 1 base removed from V and 4 bases from J, the gap between germline ends came to 8 bases. The CDR3: CASSLAPKYEQYF. CDR3 bases: TGTGCCAGCAGCTTAGCTCCTAAATACGAGCAGTACTTC.

This clone was counted once. V gene TRBV6-1 combines with J gene TRBJ2-7; TRBD2 aligns across 9 bases. Germline V CDR1 and CDR2: MNHNS, SASEGT. The CDR3 covers 15 residues. V shed 3 bases, J shed 5 bases, and the junction held 8 bases outside the gene matches. CDR3 loop: CASSEFGGRADEQYF. The CDR3 DNA is TGTGCCAGCAGTGAGTTCGGCGGGAGGGCCGACGAGCAGTACTTC.

The V gene is TRBV7-8, the J gene TRBJ2-6, with 8 bases identical to TRBD1. The J segment lost 2 bases and the V segment lost 5 bases, leaving 8 bases of the junction unmatched. From germline, CDR1 is SGHVS and CDR2 FQNEAQ. This CDR3 is built from 17 residues. The CDR3 region has the DNA TGTGCCAGCAGCCAAGAGGGCAGGGGGCCTGGGGCCAACGTCCTGACTTTC. Translated, it gives CASSQEGRGPGANVLTF. The full variable domain, rest sourced from reference TRBV7-8 and TRBJ2-6, is GAGVSQSPRYKVAKRGQDVALRCDPISGHVSLFWYQQALGQGPEFLTYFQNEAQLDKSGLPSDRFFAERPEGSVSTLKIQRTQQEDSAVYLCASSQEGRGPGANVLTFGAGSRLTVL.

The V gene is TRBV28, the J gene TRBJ2-1, with a possible D match to TRBD2 (5 bases). Trimming removed 10 bases from V and 3 bases from J, with 13 bases in between. The CDR3 has 13 residues. Germline V gene lookup returns CDR1 MDHEN and CDR2 SYDVKM. CDR3 protein: CATALADYNEQFF. The CDR3, as DNA: TGTGCCACCGCCCTAGCAGACTACAATGAGCAGTTCTTC.

The chain has TRBV4-3 and TRBJ2-3, with TRBD2 matching over 9 bases. This CDR3 contains 16 residues. From germline, CDR1 is LGHNA and CDR2 YSLEER. Unmatched junction bases numbered 1, after V lost 0 bases and J lost 0 bases. This CDR3 reads CASSQDSGGSTDTQYF. The CDR3 coding sequence is TGCGCCAGCAGCCAAGACAGCGGGGGGAGCACAGATACGCAGTATTTT.

The chain carries TRBV19 and TRBJ2-3; D unresolved. The CDR3 consists of 15 residues. The V and J ends lost 9 bases and 2 bases respectively, with 18 bases between them. Per germline, CDR1 LNHDA and CDR2 SQIVND (reference sequence). The DNA for the CDR3 is TGTGCCAGCGCAAAACAGCTATTATACACAGATACGCAGTATTTT. It yields the protein CASAKQLLYTDTQYF. The variable domain in full, completed from reference TRBV19 and TRBJ2-3, reads DGGITQSPKYLFRKEGQNVTLSCEQNLNHDAMYWYRQDPGQGLRLIYYSQIVNDFQKGDIAEGYSVSREKKESFPLTVTSAQKNPTAFYLCASAKQLLYTDTQYFGPGTRLTVL.

V gene TRBV4-3 combines with J gene TRBJ2-5; 11 bases fit TRBD2. The CDR3 runs 18 residues. The V segment lost 0 bases and the J segment 2 bases; nucleotides outside the gene matches: 8. Germline loops: CDR1 LGHNA, CDR2 YSLEER. The CDR3 protein is CASSQDTSGGLKQETQYF. In DNA, the CDR3 is TGCGCCAGCAGCCAAGATACTAGCGGGGGCCTAAAACAAGAGACCCAGTACTTC.

The chain employs TRBV5-6 and TRBJ2-1, with no clear D. The CDR3 contains 11 residues. V lost 3 bases and J lost 7, with 5 bases in between. Germline V gene sequence: CDR1 SGHDT, CDR2 YYEEEE. The DNA for the CDR3 is TGTGCCAGCAGCTCGGGTAATGAGCAGTTCTTC. It codes for CASSSGNEQFF.

This clone is categorized as medium-sized. V gene TRBV27 combines with J gene TRBJ1-1, with 7 bases that match TRBD1. J lost 2 bases, V lost 6 bases, and 6 bases had no gene match. Germline V CDR1 and CDR2: MNHEY, SMNVEV (reference sequence). The CDR3 spans 14 residues. This CDR3 reads CASREQGSNTEAFF. CDR3 DNA: TGTGCCAGCAGAGAACAGGGGAGTAACACTGAAGCTTTCTTT.

In this sample, this clone turned up a few times. This chain joins TRBV28 and TRBJ2-3; unclear D gene. The ends were cut back, 3 bases at V and 1 base at J, with 8 bases in the middle. The CDR3 loop spans 14 amino acids. Germline assignment: CDR1 MDHEN and CDR2 SYDVKM. The DNA of the CDR3 is TGTGCCAGCAGTTTTTTCAGGCGCACAGATACGCAGTATTTT. It is translated as CASSFFRRTDTQYF.

The J gene is TRBJ1-5, the V gene TRBV13; D perhaps matches TRBD1 (5 bases). Trimming removed 4 bases at V and 4 bases at J, with 14 bases between. The CDR3 spans 15 residues. CDR1 PRHDT and CDR2 FYEKMQ come from the germline V gene (reference sequence). DNA for the CDR3: TGTGCCAGCAGCTCCCGCAGGGAGGTTAATCAGCCCCAGCATTTT. Translation: CASSSRREVNQPQHF. Full variable domain (outside the CDR3, taken from reference TRBV13 and TRBJ1-5): AAGVIQSPRHLIKEKRETATLKCYPIPRHDTVYWYQQGPGQDPQFLISFYEKMQSDKGSIPDRFSAQQFSDYHSELNMSSLELGDSALYFCASSSRREVNQPQHFGDGTRLSIL.

V gene TRBV5-5 combines with J gene TRBJ1-2; D not resolved. Germline CDR1 SGHKS, CDR2 YYEKEE (reference sequence). V gave up 0 bases and J gave up 3 bases, with 18 bases separating them. The CDR3 has 17 residues. CDR3 nucleotides: TGTGCCAGCAGCTTGGGTGCTCCGTCAGAAGATTACTATGGCTACACCTTC. Protein sequence: CASSLGAPSEDYYGYTF.

This sequence joins TRBV6-6 and TRBJ1-2, with TRBD1 as a possible D gene (5 bases). The CDR3 is made up of 13 amino acids. The V gene's germline CDR1 is MNHNY and CDR2 SVGAGI (reference sequence). V dropped 9 bases and J dropped 6 bases, with 17 bases sitting between them. CDR3 amino acids: CASDTGAGNGYTF. CDR3 bases: TGTGCCAGTGATACAGGAGCAGGGAATGGCTACACCTTC.

CDR3 sequence reads: CASSLFQGRINTEAFF. The CDR3 DNA sequence: TGTGCCAGCAGCCTCTTCCAGGGTAGGATCAACACTGAAGCTTTCTTT. The genes are TRBV27 and TRBJ1-1, with D perhaps TRBD1 (5 bases). The CDR3 runs to 16 residues. Trimming cost V 6 bases and J 2 bases, with 19 bases left between them. Germline CDR1 reads MNHEY; CDR2 reads SMNVEV (reference sequence).

V and J are TRBV11-2 and TRBJ2-3; no firm D call. This CDR3 comprises 13 residues. The germline V gene has CDR1 SGHAT and CDR2 FQNNGV. The ends were cut back, 3 bases at V and 4 bases at J, with 8 bases in the middle. The CDR3 is CASSFTLADTQYF. The CDR3 DNA follows: TGTGCCAGCAGCTTTACTCTTGCAGATACGCAGTATTTT.

In this sample, this clone turned up once. The chain uses TRBV28 and TRBJ2-3, with 11 bases lining up with TRBD2. The CDR3 runs 15 residues. The germline CDR1 and CDR2 sequences are MDHEN and SYDVKM. V lost 3 bases and J lost 4; bases outside the gene matches: 3. CDR3 in amino acids: CASSLVAGGPDTQYF. The DNA of the CDR3 is TGTGCCAGCAGTTTGGTAGCGGGAGGGCCAGATACGCAGTATTTT.

This chain uses TRBV4-3 with TRBJ1-4, with D maybe TRBD1 (6 bases). With 5 bases removed from V and 5 bases from J, the gap between germline ends came to 15 bases. Looked up from germline, CDR1 is LGHNA and CDR2 is YSLEER. The CDR3 consists of 15 residues. The CDR3 protein is CASSERGTSNEKLFF. CDR3 nucleotide sequence: TGCGCCAGCAGCGAACGTGGGACATCCAATGAAAAACTGTTTTTT.

The rearrangement uses TRBV11-2 and TRBJ2-3; D is undetermined. This CDR3 region has 15 residues. Germline V CDR1 and CDR2: SGHAT, FQNNGV. Trimming took 5 bases from V and 0 from J, leaving 12 bases between them. The CDR3 DNA reads as TGTGCCAGCAGCCCGAGTGTAGCCAGCACAGATACGCAGTATTTT. Translation: CASSPSVASTDTQYF.

The rearrangement joins TRBV7-9 to TRBJ2-7; weak D call: TRBD1 (6 bases). Between the trimmed V and J ends, which lost 5 bases and 2 bases, there was a span of 13 bases. CDR1 is SEHNR and CDR2 is FQNEAQ in the germline V gene (reference sequence). The CDR3 loop spans 14 amino acids. The CDR3: CASSPRDRTYEQYF. CDR3 sequence (DNA): TGTGCCAGCAGCCCCCGCGACAGGACCTACGAGCAGTACTTC.

The chain links TRBV27 to TRBJ1-2, with a weak D call TRBD1 (6 bases). V was shortened by 6 bases and J by 6 bases, with 11 bases between the two germline ends. Germline loops: CDR1 MNHEY, CDR2 SMNVEV (reference sequence). The CDR3 sequence is 12 residues long. CDR3 nucleotides: TGTGCCAGCAGAAACAGGGTCGATGGCTACACCTTC. It translates to CASRNRVDGYTF.